One sample yielded the 25 T cell receptor beta chains listed below, sequenced in a study of monozygotic twins with inflammatory bowel disease. Reanalyzing the 5' RACE reads, TCRdb keeps one entry per CDR3 protein, without DNA. The table for this sample gives about 300,000 distinct CDR3 sequences. Sequenced material: blood. These TCRs come from a human donor with ulcerative colitis or Crohn's disease, or a healthy co-twin of an affected twin (not recorded which).

The rearrangement joins TRBV5-1 to TRBJ1-4. Looked up from germline, CDR1 is SGHRS and CDR2 is YFSETQ. The CDR3 sequence is 14 residues long. CDR3 region: CASRQGPQDEKLFF.

The chain employs TRBV5-1 and TRBJ1-2. Germline values: CDR1 SGHRS, CDR2 YFSETQ. The CDR3 sequence is 14 residues long. CDR3 residues: CASSPAGPNYGYTF.

The rearrangement joins TRBV4-3 to TRBJ2-1; TCRdb calls TRBD1, which cannot be checked without DNA. The CDR3 length is 17 residues. Germline V lookup: CDR1 LGHNA, CDR2 YSLEER. The CDR3 loop reads CASSQDGGIGRSNEQFF.

The chain carries TRBV11-1 and TRBJ2-1. Germline V gene data show CDR1 as SGHAT and CDR2 as FQDESV (reference sequence). The CDR3 covers 16 residues. The CDR3 protein is CASSLEASSSYNEQFF.

The gene calls are TRBV5-6 and TRBJ2-7; without DNA, the TCRdb call of TRBD2 cannot be checked. Germline loops: CDR1 SGHDT, CDR2 YYEEEE. The length of the CDR3 is 16 residues. This chain's CDR3 is CASSLLSGVEKYEQYF. Full variable domain (outside the CDR3, taken from reference TRBV5-6 and TRBJ2-7): DAGVTQSPTHLIKTRGQQVTLRCSPKSGHDTVSWYQQALGQGPQFIFQYYEEEERQRGNFPDRFSGHQFPNYSSELNVNALLLGDSALYLCASSLLSGVEKYEQYFGPGTRLTVT.

This chain uses TRBV5-1 with TRBJ2-5; the D gene TCRdb calls, TRBD1, cannot be checked with no DNA. This CDR3 contains 15 residues. The germline V gene encodes CDR1 SGHRS and CDR2 YFSETQ. The CDR3 protein is CASSLGAGGIETQYF. The full variable domain, rest sourced from reference TRBV5-1 and TRBJ2-5, is KAGVTQTPRYLIKTRGQQVTLSCSPISGHRSVSWYQQTPGQGLQFLFEYFSETQRNKGNFPGRFSGRQFSNSRSEMNVSTLELGDSALYLCASSLGAGGIETQYFGPGTRLLVL.

The V gene is TRBV6-1, the J gene TRBJ2-7; no DNA is available, so the TRBD1 call from TCRdb remains unchecked. Germline assignment: CDR1 MNHNS and CDR2 SASEGT. This CDR3 is 14 amino acids long. The CDR3 is CASTSWTVLGEQYF.

The V call is TRBV7-3, the J call TRBJ1-1; TCRdb selects TRBD1, and the lack of DNA leaves this call unchecked. The germline V gene encodes CDR1 SGHTA and CDR2 FQGTGA. The CDR3 has 14 residues. The CDR3 loop is CASSLYGGNTEAFF.

This chain uses TRBV29-1 with TRBJ2-7; TCRdb lists TRBD1, though no DNA is available to test this call. Germline CDR1 SQVTM, CDR2 ANQGSEA. The CDR3 spans 14 residues. The CDR3: CSVAPGQLSYEQYF.

The rearrangement uses TRBV24-1 and TRBJ2-1; TCRdb indicates TRBD1, and absent DNA this call remains unverified. Germline V lookup: CDR1 KGHDR, CDR2 SFDVKD. This CDR3 is built from 16 residues. CDR3 region: CATSDFTGGGYNEQFF.

This sequence joins TRBV27 and TRBJ2-7; checking the TCRdb D call of TRBD2 is not possible without DNA. Germline V lookup: CDR1 MNHEY, CDR2 SMNVEV (reference sequence). The CDR3 is 14 residues long. The chain's CDR3 is CASRILASSYEQYF.

The chain combines TRBV6-2 or TRBV6-3 with TRBJ2-2; the TRBD2 assignment by TCRdb is unverifiable without DNA. CDR3 size: 19 residues. In germline, CDR1 is MNHEY, CDR2 SVGEGT. CDR3 residues: CAITEGPLLAGGNTGELFF.

V gene TRBV9 combines with J gene TRBJ2-2; TCRdb designates TRBD1, a call that cannot be tested without DNA. The CDR3 consists of 14 residues. Germline CDR1 is SGDLS and CDR2 is YYNGEE. CDR3 region: CASSFRGHTGELFF.

The chain carries TRBV24-1 and TRBJ1-4; the TRBD1 assignment by TCRdb is unverifiable without DNA. From germline, CDR1 is KGHDR and CDR2 SFDVKD. The CDR3 length is 13 residues. The CDR3 sequence: CATSDPGQQKLFF.

The V call is TRBV12-3 or TRBV12-4, the J call TRBJ1-3. This CDR3 is 13 amino acids long. CDR3 amino acids: CASTWISGNTIYF.

V gene TRBV9 combines with J gene TRBJ2-3; TCRdb lists TRBD2, though no DNA is available to test this call. There are 16 residues in the CDR3. Per germline, CDR1 SGDLS and CDR2 YYNGEE. This chain's CDR3 is CASSVHSGGPTDTQYF. The whole variable domain, filled in from reference TRBV9 and TRBJ2-3, reads DSGVTQTPKHLITATGQRVTLRCSPRSGDLSVYWYQQSLDQGLQFLIQYYNGEERAKGNILERFSAQQFPDLHSELNLSSLELGDSALYFCASSVHSGGPTDTQYFGPGTRLTVL.

The gene calls are TRBV2 and TRBJ2-1; TCRdb calls TRBD2, which cannot be checked without DNA. CDR1 is SNHLY and CDR2 is FYNNEI in the germline V gene. The CDR3 extends over 16 amino acids. CDR3 sequence reads: CASSVRPLRQSDEQFF.

The V call is TRBV28, the J call TRBJ2-3; absent DNA, TCRdb's TRBD1 call cannot be checked. This CDR3 comprises 12 residues. Germline V gene sequence: CDR1 MDHEN, CDR2 SYDVKM. The CDR3 reads CATDLPGDTQYF.

The V and J genes are TRBV4-1 and TRBJ1-2. The CDR3 has 13 residues. Looked up from germline, CDR1 is MGHRA and CDR2 is YSYEKL. CDR3 residues: CASSQEQGSGYTF.

This rearrangement joins TRBV24-1 to TRBJ2-1; TCRdb's D call of TRBD1 is untestable without DNA. This CDR3 is 14 amino acids long. Germline V gene data show CDR1 as KGHDR and CDR2 as SFDVKD. CDR3 in amino acids: CATSDTGGGNEQFF.

The J gene is TRBJ2-7, the V gene TRBV5-6. Germline assignment: CDR1 SGHDT and CDR2 YYEEEE. CDR3 size: 15 residues. The CDR3 is CASSWAGRKTYEQYF.

This chain uses TRBV20-1 with TRBJ2-4; as DNA is missing, the TRBD2 call by TCRdb cannot be tested. CDR1 is DFQATT and CDR2 is SNEGSKA in the germline V gene (reference sequence). The CDR3 has 15 residues. CDR3 amino acids: CSASWTSGAKNIQYF.

The gene calls are TRBV5-1 and TRBJ2-2; lacking DNA, the TRBD2 call made by TCRdb goes unchecked. The CDR3 extends over 18 amino acids. Germline assignment: CDR1 SGHRS and CDR2 YFSETQ. The CDR3 protein is CASSLNPPRGTHTGELFF.

The rearrangement uses TRBV7-3 and TRBJ2-1; TCRdb's D call, TRBD2, is unchecked because there is no DNA. The germline V gene encodes CDR1 SGHTA and CDR2 FQGTGA. The CDR3 consists of 16 residues. CDR3: CASSLTGGGARNEQFF.

The rearrangement joins TRBV7-2 to TRBJ1-2. Germline loops: CDR1 SGHTA, CDR2 FQGNSA. CDR3 length equals 13 residues. The CDR3 here is CASSLERGYGYTF.